Given below is one T cell receptor beta chain in context. Its antigen is unknown. Multiplex PCR (32 V and 13 J primers) was used to amplify the TCR beta CDR3. TCRdb passed the multiplex PCR reads through MiXCR, listing each CDR3 protein once. Counted here are more than 9,000 distinct CDR3 sequences, almost 30% occurring once; the ten biggest clones make up about a fifth. The data were obtained in a study of immune heterogeneity within non-small cell lung tumors. Study in general: Of the tumors, several were squamous cell, about ten non-squamous, and 1 not otherwise specified. Study-wide results and caveats: Each patient largely had their own distinct set of high-frequency T-cell receptor beta clonotypes. T-cell clonality in a given local region correlated moderately yet significantly with the local tumor mutational burden (R roughly 0.31).

Germline assignment: CDR1 SNHLY and CDR2 FYNNEI. The V segment lost 6 bases and the J segment 4 bases; nucleotides outside the gene matches: 6. The CDR3 covers 16 residues. As template, the study used bulk tumor genomic DNA at roughly 550 ng per sample. Taken during surgery, several biopsies per primary tumor were spaced as far apart as possible within the tumor mass. Patients had untreated, newly diagnosed non-small cell lung cancer and underwent curative surgery. Everyone who gave samples had just been diagnosed with non-small cell lung cancer and was having surgery with curative intent. Sequencing input: lung tumor tissue. This TCR was sampled from a woman in her forties or fifties with non-small cell lung cancer. This chain connects TRBV2 to TRBJ2-1; 13 bases fit TRBD2. The CDR3 DNA is TGTGCCAGCAGCCCTAGGGGACTAGCGGGATACAATGAGCAGTTCTTC. Residues: CASSPRGLAGYNEQFF.